The subject of this entry is one T cell receptor beta chain. The antigen it binds to is not known. Base qualities were left out, and no much larger clone turns up one base away. Reading the germline V gene (reference sequence) gives CDR1 SGHKS and CDR2 YYEKEE. V trim: 6 bases; J trim: 5 bases; unmatched bases: 15. The CDR3 numbers 16 residues from cysteine through phenylalanine. Only the CDR3 region is kept as DNA, spanning 48 bases read in frame from base 1. The time point label for this specimen denotes: baseline before first vaccination. The vaccinee samples were drawn from two UK trials, COV001 and COV002, one of which was a single-blind randomized controlled phase 2/3 trial testing AZD1222 (ChAdOx1 nCoV-19) in healthy adults. For TCRbeta chain sequencing, PBMC samples from trial participants were taken at day 0 and at day 28 after the second dose. The sample originates from a study of T cell responses to AZD1222 COVID-19 vaccine listed by TCRdb under 2021. For the study in its entirety: AZD1222 recipients given second doses at about 4 weeks or at about 12 weeks were pooled, since spike-specific TCR depth and breadth were not found to differ between the two schedules. A total of roughly 240 trial participants underwent TCR sequencing, of whom nearly 210 received two doses of AZD1222 and some 26 received two doses of the MenACWY control vaccine. Enrollment into the trials was organized by age into subgroups of 18-55, 56-69 and 70-plus years, and those subgroups contained 148, 28 and 57 TCR-sequenced participants, respectively. What the authors observed across the whole study: Because no day 14 peak-response samples were available, repertoires were characterized only after the peak T cell response. A significant rise in spike-specific TCR breadth and depth was observed after two AZD1222 doses relative to day 0 and relative to MenACWY recipients. CD4 TCRs associated with the vaccine covered the entire spike protein, and the dominant responses were in regions 160-218 and 743-854. Participants were mostly white British, with more females than males. The authors suggested clonal diversity may have been underestimated. Conclusions about previously exposed vaccinees are limited because only six or seven AZD1222 recipients were SARS-CoV-2 seropositive at baseline. Nearly half of unique spike-specific TCRs reportedly recognized epitopes outside regions mutated in the B.1.351 and B.1.1.7 variants. The 56-69-year group was small, and its depth increase did not reach significance, likely because of low power.

The CDR3 regions of human TCRbeta chains were subjected to immunosequencing. The original pipeline was this. TCRs in the repertoires were compared against a reference library of SARS-CoV-2-specific TCRs that had been generated with the MIRA antigen-specificity platform. Breadth meant the fraction of unique TCRs that were SARS-CoV-2-associated, whereas depth meant the fraction of total T cells that were SARS-CoV-2-associated. Using the MIRA data, each spike-specific TCR was assigned both to the spike region to which the TCR was reactive and to a CD4 or CD8 class. Log10-transformed breadth and depth values were compared by one-way ANOVA with Sidak's multiple comparisons tests. This immuneACCESS table, as held by TCRdb, lists in-frame sequences with V and J called but not all clones. Of the missing ones, under half trace to an unresolved V gene in checked studies; the others have no known cause. That table is the source of V, J and clone size, and D and trimming were worked out from the DNA. Counted in this sample were some 83,000 clones; 86% of them appeared once. The ten largest account for about 9.5% of the sample.

This sequence originates from an adult in good health. The rearrangement joined TRBV5-5 to TRBJ1-1; 8 central nucleotides agree with TRBD1. The sequencing here drew on peripheral blood, taken on day 0 of AZD1222 vaccination. The DNA sequence reads TGTGCCAGCACCACCCGGGACAGGAGGGAGGGGACTGAAGCTTTCTTT. Its translation is CASTTRDRREGTEAFF.